This T cell receptor (beta chain) was identified in a study of OX40 agonist ivuxolimab in advanced cancers. The data were produced by immunoSEQ multiplex PCR, yet TCRdb's version contains in-frame clones alone and is incomplete. The top ten clones hold under 4.5% of a sample with roughly 55,000 clones, approximately 80% of them seen once. V shed 6 bases, J shed 0 bases, and the junction held 3 bases outside the gene matches. The germline gives CDR1 MNHEY, CDR2 SVGAGI. CDR3 length equals 14 residues. This chain connects TRBV6-5 to TRBJ1-1; 8 nucleotides line up with TRBD1. The source was CD4+ or CD8+ T cells sorted from blood, collected in a trial of the OX40 agonist ivuxolimab. The receptor comes from an adult with an advanced solid tumor such as melanoma, head and neck, liver or kidney cancer. In DNA, the CDR3 is TGTGCCAGCAGACAACAGGGGGTGAACACTGAAGCTTTCTTT. Protein sequence: CASRQQGVNTEAFF.